This paragraph covers one T cell receptor beta chain sequence. Its target is not known. These data belong to a study of CD8 T cells in Susac syndrome. Notes on the study in general: A relatively small number of individuals underwent TCR sequencing and HLA analysis. Within Susac syndrome CD4+ T cell repertoires, clonal expansion was not evident.

Patients with Susac syndrome met diagnostic criteria defined recently for definite or probable disease. CDR1 is KGHSH, CDR2 LQKENI, per germline. Between the trimmed V and J ends, which lost 2 bases and 3 bases, there was a span of 10 bases. This CDR3 spans 14 amino acids. The RNA input was about 0.5 to 1 ug, and it was reverse transcribed with random hexamers. Amplification of TCR beta CDR3 was carried out by immunoSEQ multiplex PCR, which covered 54 Vbeta and 13 Jbeta segments. TCRdb recomputed calls from the immunoSEQ multiplex PCR reads with MiXCR, one row per CDR3 protein. In the table there are roughly 100,000 distinct CDR3 sequences, 85% to 95% of which are singletons.

The sequenced sample was CD4+ T cells from PBMCs. The chain recombines TRBV18 with TRBJ1-2; no firm D call. The TCR sequence derives from a human donor with Susac syndrome. CDR3 sequence: CASSPSMGDYGYTF. CDR3 nucleotide sequence: TGTGCCAGCTCACCATCGATGGGAGACTATGGCTACACCTTC.